These 21 T cell receptor beta chains were all obtained from the same sample, sequenced in a study of control samples from healthy donors and cancer patients. Sequencing was performed with immunoSEQ multiplex PCR; in TCRdb, only in-frame clones are kept and a portion is missing. This sample has about 110,000 clones, with about 80% found just once. Sequenced: blood. These receptor sequences come from a man in his late teens or twenties in good health.

The J gene is TRBJ2-5, the V gene TRBV4-1; 9 positions agree with TRBD1. CDR1 is MGHRA and CDR2 is YSYEKL in the germline V gene. The V gene end was trimmed by 5 bases and the J gene end by 5 bases; junction bases not matched to a gene: 6. The CDR3 runs 14 residues. The CDR3 coding sequence is TGCGCCAGCAGCAAAGGGACAGGGTGGGAGACCCAGTACTTC. Translation: CASSKGTGWETQYF.

J is TRBJ1-2 and V is TRBV19; 9 bases line up with TRBD1. Germline V gene data show CDR1 as LNHDA and CDR2 as SQIVND (reference sequence). V gave up 9 bases and J gave up 8 bases; unmatched junction bases: 4. The CDR3 spans 11 residues. CDR3 sequence: CASRTGVGYTF. The CDR3 DNA is TGTGCCAGCAGGACAGGGGTAGGCTACACCTTC.

This sequence joins TRBV7-2 and TRBJ1-2; TRBD1 agrees at 10 bases. The ends lost 3 bases at V and 8 bases at J; junction bases unmatched: 6. This CDR3 is built from 14 residues. The germline V gene encodes CDR1 SGHTA and CDR2 FQGNSA. CDR3 region: CASSFDRGLYGYTF. The CDR3 bases are TGTGCCAGCAGCTTTGACAGGGGGCTTTACGGCTACACCTTC.

This chain connects TRBV7-9 to TRBJ1-1; D is uncertain. The germline gives CDR1 SEHNR, CDR2 FQNEAQ (reference sequence). Trimming removed 6 bases from V and 5 bases from J, with 19 bases in between. The CDR3 has 15 residues. In nucleotides, the CDR3 is TGTGCCAGCAGATACGGTAGTCAGGTTTCGACTGAAGCTTTCTTT. Translation: CASRYGSQVSTEAFF. The variable domain in full, completed from reference TRBV7-9 and TRBJ1-1, reads DTGVSQNPRHKITKRGQNVTFRCDPISEHNRLYWYRQTLGQGPEFLTYFQNEAQLEKSRLLSDRFSAERPKGSFSTLEIQRTEQGDSAMYLCASRYGSQVSTEAFFGQGTRLTVV.

The chain combines TRBV14 with TRBJ2-1, with 9 bases matching TRBD1. Germline V gene sequence: CDR1 SGHDN, CDR2 FVKESK. Losses at the gene ends were 4 bases for V and 6 bases for J; bases not matched to a gene: 10. The CDR3 sequence is 16 residues long. CDR3 in DNA: TGTGCCAGCAGCCGCGTGACAGGGGGATTGGTCAATGAGCAGTTCTTC. The encoded protein is CASSRVTGGLVNEQFF.

This chain uses TRBV10-3 with TRBJ1-3; no clear D. CDR3 size: 14 residues. Germline V gives CDR1 ENHRY, CDR2 SYGVKD. Trimming stripped 10 bases from V and 4 bases from J, with 17 bases between. CDR3: CATRPESAGNTIYF. The CDR3 coding sequence is TGTGCCACCAGGCCCGAGTCAGCCGGAAACACCATATATTTT.

V and J are TRBV30 and TRBJ2-7; unclear D gene. Deletions cut 5 bases from V and 6 bases from J, with 14 bases between. The CDR3 is 12 amino acids. Germline lookup yields CDR1 GTSNPN and CDR2 SVGIG (reference sequence). The CDR3 here is CAWSTATGEQYF. Written as DNA, the CDR3 is TGTGCCTGGTCAACCGCAACTGGCGAGCAGTACTTC.

In this sample, this clone turned up once. The V call is TRBV11-2, the J call TRBJ1-2; the match to TRBD1 covers 9 bases. V was clipped by 4 bases and J by 5 bases; unmatched bases: 8. This CDR3 contains 15 residues. Looked up from germline, CDR1 is SGHAT and CDR2 is FQNNGV. The CDR3 loop reads CASSSRDRAPYGYTF. CDR3 bases: TGTGCCAGCAGCTCGAGGGACAGGGCCCCTTATGGCTACACCTTC.

The chain employs TRBV5-1 and TRBJ2-3; TRBD2 might be the D (5 bases). V lost 0 bases and J lost 5, with 16 bases in between. CDR1 is SGHRS and CDR2 is YFSETQ in the germline V gene. CDR3 length: 16 residues. The CDR3 DNA is TGCGCCAGCAGCTTGGCCCTCGCGGATCGGGGAGATACGCAGTATTTT. Its protein product is CASSLALADRGDTQYF. The complete variable domain, with remaining parts taken from reference TRBV5-1 and TRBJ2-3, reads KAGVTQTPRYLIKTRGQQVTLSCSPISGHRSVSWYQQTPGQGLQFLFEYFSETQRNKGNFPGRFSGRQFSNSRSEMNVSTLELGDSALYLCASSLALADRGDTQYFGPGTRLTVL.

The V call is TRBV5-1, the J call TRBJ1-1, with TRBD1 matching over 9 bases. With 2 bases clipped from V and 5 bases from J, the junction kept 10 bases outside the gene matches. This CDR3 spans 16 amino acids. Germline V gene data show CDR1 as SGHRS and CDR2 as YFSETQ. The CDR3, as DNA: TGCGCCAGCAGCTTTGGTTACAGGGGGCGCATGACTGAAGCTTTCTTT. This encodes CASSFGYRGRMTEAFF.

The chain couples TRBV27 to TRBJ1-6; 7 bases align to TRBD1. CDR1 is MNHEY, CDR2 SMNVEV, per germline (reference sequence). CDR3 size: 16 residues. With V trimmed by 3 bases and J by 6 bases, 8 bases remained unmatched. The CDR3 nucleotides are TGTGCCAGCAGTTTCCTCTCGACAGGGAGTAATTCACCCCTCCACTTT. This codes for CASSFLSTGSNSPLHF.

The chain employs TRBV5-1 and TRBJ2-3, with no clear D. Germline V gives CDR1 SGHRS, CDR2 YFSETQ. V lost 0 bases to trimming and J lost 4 bases, with 9 bases between them. CDR3 length: 14 residues. DNA of the CDR3: TGCGCCAGCAGCTTGGCCCAGCATTCAGATACGCAGTATTTT. Translating gives CASSLAQHSDTQYF.

This clone was detected once. This chain connects TRBV6-5 to TRBJ1-1; D is unresolved. V shed 7 bases and J shed 1 base, with 7 bases lying between them. The CDR3 has 12 amino acids. Per the germline V gene, CDR1 is MNHEY and CDR2 is SVGAGI. The CDR3 DNA is TGTGCCAGCAAGGGAGGGAACACTGAAGCTTTCTTT. This encodes CASKGGNTEAFF.

The table lists this clone with a count of one. This sequence joins TRBV19 and TRBJ2-7, with D unclear. The CDR3 consists of 14 residues. CDR1 is LNHDA and CDR2 is SQIVND in the germline V gene (reference sequence). Between the trimmed V and J ends, which lost 7 bases and 2 bases, there was a span of 15 bases. CDR3: CASNRAWTTYEQYV. The DNA of the CDR3 is TGTGCCAGTAACCGGGCCTGGACGACCTACGAGCAGTACGTC.

V gene TRBV20-1 combines with J gene TRBJ2-1; D gene ambiguous. This CDR3 spans 15 amino acids. V was clipped by 5 bases and J by 4 bases, with 18 bases between them. CDR1 is DFQATT and CDR2 is SNEGSKA in the germline V gene (reference sequence). The CDR3 sequence is CSAGVRGATYNEQFF. In DNA, the CDR3 is TGCAGTGCTGGTGTACGAGGAGCGACTTACAATGAGCAGTTCTTC.

The V and J genes are TRBV11-2 and TRBJ2-5; the match to TRBD2 covers 8 bases. Germline V gene data show CDR1 as SGHAT and CDR2 as FQNNGV. V was clipped by 1 base and J by 7 bases; unmatched bases: 8. The CDR3 totals 15 residues. The CDR3 region has the DNA TGTGCCAGCAGCTTAGCGCTAGCGGGCAAGGGGACCCAGTACTTC. Its protein is CASSLALAGKGTQYF.

V usage is TRBV30 and J usage is TRBJ1-1, with no clear D. The ends were cut back, 0 bases at V and 7 bases at J, with 9 bases in the middle. The CDR3 is made up of 12 amino acids. Germline V lookup: CDR1 GTSNPN, CDR2 SVGIG (reference sequence). CDR3: CAWSVRVHEAFF. CDR3 bases: TGTGCCTGGAGTGTACGGGTACATGAAGCTTTCTTT.

This clone was recorded a few times. The V gene is TRBV7-2, the J gene TRBJ1-1, with TRBD1 identical over 8 bases. V lost 6 bases and J lost 3; bases outside the gene matches: 6. Germline assignment: CDR1 SGHTA and CDR2 FQGNSA. The CDR3 runs to 14 residues. The CDR3 reads CASSLTGADTEAFF. Written as DNA, the CDR3 is TGTGCCAGCAGTCTGACAGGGGCTGACACTGAAGCTTTCTTT.

A few counts support this clone. The V call is TRBV19, the J call TRBJ1-2; 7 nucleotides align to TRBD1. There are 17 residues in the CDR3. Unmatched junction bases numbered 16, after V lost 4 bases and J lost 5 bases. Germline loops: CDR1 LNHDA, CDR2 SQIVND (reference sequence). The CDR3 bases are TGTGCCAGTAGTACCAGGACAGGCCGCACGTCTGAGTATGGCTACACCTTC. Protein sequence: CASSTRTGRTSEYGYTF.

This rearrangement joins TRBV3-1 (or the pseudogene TRBV3-2) to TRBJ1-2; D might be TRBD1 (6 bases). In germline, CDR1 is LGHDT, CDR2 YNNKEL (reference sequence). V gave up 3 bases and J gave up 5 bases, with 13 bases separating them. CDR3 length equals 14 residues. In DNA, the CDR3 is TGTGCCAGCAGCCAGAGGGCTAGGGGGTATGGCTACACCTTC. It codes for CASSQRARGYGYTF.

The J gene is TRBJ2-3, the V gene TRBV9, with TRBD2 matching 11 bases. In germline, CDR1 is SGDLS, CDR2 YYNGEE. The CDR3 runs to 17 residues. Losses at the gene ends were 0 bases for V and 2 bases for J; bases not matched to a gene: 5. CDR3 loop: CASSVDLAGGVTDTQYF. CDR3 nucleotide sequence: TGTGCCAGCAGCGTAGATTTAGCGGGGGGGGTCACAGATACGCAGTATTTT.